The sequence of this T cell receptor beta chain was determined in a study of metastatic and nonmetastatic thyroid tumors. Overall study: Repertoire data that came from the blood and tumor or nodule tissue of malignant and benign thyroid patients were compared. Study-level results: For both blood and tumor, malignant thyroid tumors reportedly showed significantly higher TCR beta diversity than benign nodules did.

Every patient was untreated before thyroid surgery. How the authors handled the data: CDR3 was compared across clinicopathological groups, and the resulting differences were used to build a distant-metastasis classifier for papillary thyroid cancer. Using MiXCR, TCRdb re-called clones from the PCR reads. For this entry, the V and J calls and clone size follow TCRdb and not the study's own pipeline. This table holds tens of thousands of clones, about 25% found once. In its sample, this clone was seen a few times. What it recognizes is unknown. The germline CDR1 and CDR2 sequences are MNHEY and SVGEGT. The CDR3 has 15 amino acids.

Sequencing input: blood. This sequence originates from a male donor with papillary thyroid cancer or a benign thyroid nodule (not recorded which). Some clones in this sample may be carry-over from other donors' samples. The chain joins TRBV6-2 or TRBV6-3 to TRBJ2-1, with 7 bases that match TRBD2. This CDR3 reads CSSSASGAGINEQFF. The DNA for the CDR3 is TGTTCTAGCAGTGCCTCGGGAGCGGGAATTAATGAGCAGTTCTTC.